This T cell receptor (beta chain) is from a study of cytomegalovirus exposure and HLA in healthy donors. In the study overall: The same platform was used for the 120 or so validation repertoires as for the 650 to 800 first-cohort repertoires, as reported in a later analysis.

Study results and caveats: First-cohort TCR clusters were later found to tend to co-occur in the roughly 110 validation repertoires. In vitro confirmation showed three CMV-associated chains to be CMV antigen specific. Most TCR sequences were seen very rarely across donors, but some public TCRs occurred in many.

Germline assignment: CDR1 SGHRS and CDR2 YFSETQ. Trimming removed 0 bases from V and 5 bases from J; junction bases left unmatched: 11. There are 18 residues in the CDR3. Some clones are missing from TCRdb's copy, which holds only in-frame ones; the method was immunoSEQ multiplex PCR. The sample lists some 140,000 clones, around nine tenths occurring once. Comments on this clone: The target antigen is unknown.

The sample comprised PBMCs. This chain links TRBV5-1 with TRBJ2-2, with 9 bases fitting TRBD2. The sequence derives from a man between 18 and 35 years old in good health and CMV-seropositive. The CDR3 region has the DNA TGCGCCAGCAGCTTGGCCGCCGGGAGCGGGGGGAAGACCGGGGAGCTGTTTTTT. Residues: CASSLAAGSGGKTGELFF.